This T cell receptor beta chain was found in a study of cytomegalovirus exposure and HLA in healthy donors. Only in-frame clones appear in the TCRdb table, and some are missing; sequencing was by immunoSEQ multiplex PCR. The sample contains roughly 120,000 clones, more than 75% of which appear only once. CDR1 and CDR2 (germline): SGHTS, YDEGEE. Deletions cut 4 bases from V and 5 bases from J, with 18 bases between. This CDR3 spans 15 amino acids. The source is a woman aged 30 to 39 in good health and CMV-seronegative. The V and J genes are TRBV5-8 and TRBJ1-1, with TRBD1 as a possible D gene (5 bases). The sample consisted of PBMCs. For the CDR3, the DNA is TGTGCCAGCAGCCCAAGGGAGGGGCGATGGACTGAAGCTTTCTTT. As protein: CASSPREGRWTEAFF.